The 20 T cell receptor beta chains listed next were all sequenced from one sample in a study of T cells in Graves' hyperthyroidism and ophthalmopathy. RNA transcripts gave rise to amplified TCR beta CDR3 regions. The study used the HTBI primer set for a first-round RT-PCR of the TCR CDR3. TCRdb ran MiXCR on the multiplex PCR reads and lists one entry per CDR3 protein. The profile shows approximately 480,000 distinct CDR3 sequences, less than 25% of them singletons. What was sequenced was blood. Receptors were obtained from a man aged 18 to 30 with Graves' hyperthyroidism.

As concerns this clonotype: The junction departs from the called germline gene at one end, perhaps through a read error. The chain uses TRBV7-9 and TRBJ2-5; unclear D gene. Germline CDR1 reads SEHNR; CDR2 reads FQNEAQ (reference sequence). The CDR3 runs 12 residues. The CDR3 loop reads CASSLVVDPTHF. For the CDR3, the DNA is TGTGCCAGCAGCTTAGTGGTTGACCCAACGCACTTC.

This clonotype was seen repeatedly, ten times or more. The chain carries TRBV12-3 or TRBV12-4 and TRBJ2-7; D ambiguous. Between the trimmed V and J ends, which lost 2 bases and 5 bases, there was a span of 4 bases. CDR3 length: 11 residues. The CDR3 loop is CASSLRDEQYF. The CDR3 DNA is TGTGCCAGCAGTTTACGGGACGAGCAGTACTTC.

This clonotype was found many times. The CDR3 DNA reads TGTGCCAGCAGCTGGGGACTGGCGAGCAATCAGCCCCAGCATTTT. Its protein is CASSWGLASNQPQHF. The V call is TRBV7-8, the J call TRBJ1-5; perhaps TRBD1 as D (5 bases). Germline V gene sequence: CDR1 SGHVS, CDR2 FQNEAQ. V was shortened by 4 bases and J by 1 base, with 11 bases between the two germline ends. There are 15 residues in the CDR3. The variable domain in full, completed from reference TRBV7-8 and TRBJ1-5, reads GAGVSQSPRYKVAKRGQDVALRCDPISGHVSLFWYQQALGQGPEFLTYFQNEAQLDKSGLPSDRFFAERPEGSVSTLKIQRTQQEDSAVYLCASSWGLASNQPQHFGDGTRLSIL.

This clonotype has a handful of counts. J is TRBJ1-6 and V is TRBV28; no firm D call. V lost 7 bases and J lost 7, with 14 bases in between. This CDR3 contains 14 residues. In germline, CDR1 is MDHEN, CDR2 SYDVKM. CDR3 residues: CASKEAISNSPLHF. CDR3 DNA: TGTGCCAGCAAGGAGGCAATATCCAATTCACCCCTCCACTTT.

This clonotype has a count of ten or more. This chain connects TRBV20-1 to TRBJ1-3, with D possibly TRBD1 on 6 matching bases. The germline V gene has CDR1 DFQATT and CDR2 SNEGSKA (reference sequence). This CDR3 has 13 amino acids. With 6 bases removed from V and 8 bases from J, the gap between germline ends came to 17 bases. The chain's CDR3 is CSATQGIIDTIYF. CDR3 sequence (DNA): TGCAGTGCAACACAGGGTATTATTGACACCATATATTTT.

The chain has TRBV7-8 and TRBJ1-2; D may be TRBD1 (6 bases). The V gene lost 4 bases and the J gene lost 7 bases, with 16 bases spanning the gap. The CDR3 is made up of 14 amino acids. Germline CDR1 is SGHVS and CDR2 is FQNEAQ. Here the CDR3 reads CASSSRWGALGYTF. CDR3 in DNA: TGTGCCAGCAGCTCCCGGTGGGGGGCCCTTGGCTACACCTTC.

This clonotype was detected many times. The gene calls are TRBV6-1 and TRBJ1-5, with no clear D. The V and J ends lost 3 bases and 5 bases respectively, with 14 bases between them. CDR1 is MNHNS, CDR2 SASEGT, per germline. This CDR3 is 15 amino acids long. As DNA, the CDR3 is TGTGCCAGCAGTGAGAGTTGGGGTGAGGATCAGCCCCAGCATTTT. The encoded protein is CASSESWGEDQPQHF.

Only a few counts were recorded for this clonotype. The chain has TRBV6-1 and TRBJ2-7, with D unclear. The germline CDR1 and CDR2 sequences are MNHNS and SASEGT. Trimming pared 7 bases from V and 2 bases from J, leaving 9 bases between. This CDR3 is built from 12 residues. The CDR3 sequence: CASTRLPYEQYF. In DNA form, the CDR3 reads TGTGCCAGCACCCGGTTGCCCTACGAGCAGTACTTC.

This clonotype was found many times. V gene TRBV7-8 combines with J gene TRBJ2-5; TRBD2 is a possible D gene (6 bases). Trimming cost V 5 bases and J 1 base, with 11 bases left between them. Germline V lookup: CDR1 SGHVS, CDR2 FQNEAQ. The length of the CDR3 is 14 residues. The CDR3 loop is CASSPPGSQETQYF. In nucleotides, the CDR3 is TGTGCCAGCAGCCCCCCCGGGAGCCAAGAGACCCAGTACTTC.

There are many counts of this clonotype. The chain carries TRBV20-1 and TRBJ2-5, with 12 bases matching TRBD2. The length of the CDR3 is 14 residues. The ends lost 5 bases at V and 5 bases at J; junction bases unmatched: 6. Germline CDR1 is DFQATT and CDR2 is SNEGSKA (reference sequence). Here the CDR3 DNA reads TGCAGTGCTCGGCTAGCGGGGGGGATGGAGACCCAGTACTTC. This codes for CSARLAGGMETQYF.

This clonotype was observed many times. J is TRBJ1-1 and V is TRBV30, with D unclear. Germline V gene sequence: CDR1 GTSNPN, CDR2 SVGIG (reference sequence). The CDR3 contains 13 residues. The V end lost 5 bases, the J end lost 4 bases, and 14 bases lay between the germline ends. The DNA for the CDR3 is TGTGCCTGGTCCCGGGAAATGGGCACTGAAGCTTTCTTT. This gives the protein CAWSREMGTEAFF.

The rearrangement joins TRBV12-3 or TRBV12-4 to TRBJ1-1; 12 positions match TRBD1. Germline trimming cut 7 bases from V and 2 bases from J; bases unmatched to any gene: 5. The CDR3 is 15 amino acids. The CDR3 DNA reads TGTGCCAGCACCCTGGGACAGGGGGCCAACACTGAAGCTTTCTTT. It encodes CASTLGQGANTEAFF.

As regards this clonotype: With a much larger clone just one base away, this may be a read error. V gene TRBV30 combines with J gene TRBJ1-1; D gene uncertain. The germline CDR1 and CDR2 sequences are GTSNPN and SVGIG (reference sequence). The CDR3 length is 10 residues. Written as DNA, the CDR3 is TGTGCCTGGACTCGACCTGAATCTTTCTTT. Its protein is CAWTRPESFF.

This clonotype has a count of ten or more. The chain links TRBV15 to TRBJ2-5; D call uncertain. The V and J ends lost 3 bases and 1 base respectively, with 6 bases between them. The CDR3 has 13 amino acids. Germline V CDR1 and CDR2: LNHNV, YYDKDF (reference sequence). The CDR3 DNA sequence: TGTGCCACCAGCAGCGACTCCCAAGAGACCCAGTACTTC. Translating it yields CATSSDSQETQYF.

This clonotype was seen at least ten times. The chain couples TRBV4-2 to TRBJ1-1; 9 bases are shared with TRBD1. This CDR3 has 14 amino acids. Trimming removed 3 bases from V and 10 bases from J; junction bases left unmatched: 9. Germline V gives CDR1 LGHNA, CDR2 YNFKEQ. CDR3: CASSQAYRGLGAFF. CDR3 DNA: TGTGCCAGCAGCCAGGCCTACAGGGGGCTGGGAGCTTTCTTT.

This clonotype was found a few times. V usage is TRBV11-2 and J usage is TRBJ1-2; unclear D gene. V dropped 4 bases and J dropped 0 bases, with 12 bases sitting between them. The CDR3 spans 15 residues. CDR1 and CDR2 (germline): SGHAT, FQNNGV. The CDR3 region has the DNA TGTGCCAGCAGCTCACCGGGGAAATCTAACTATGGCTACACCTTC. Amino acids: CASSSPGKSNYGYTF.

This clonotype was seen repeatedly, ten times or more. The chain couples TRBV19 to TRBJ1-3; D not certain. The CDR3 covers 17 residues. CDR1 and CDR2 from the germline V gene are LNHDA and SQIVND (reference sequence). V lost 5 bases to trimming and J lost 0 bases, with 17 bases between them. The CDR3 loop is CASSGSHAADSGNTIYF. CDR3 DNA sequence: TGTGCCAGTAGTGGTTCCCATGCAGCGGACTCTGGAAACACCATATATTTT. Full variable domain (rest looked up from reference TRBV19 and TRBJ1-3): DGGITQSPKYLFRKEGQNVTLSCEQNLNHDAMYWYRQDPGQGLRLIYYSQIVNDFQKGDIAEGYSVSREKKESFPLTVTSAQKNPTAFYLCASSGSHAADSGNTIYFGEGSWLTVV.

This clonotype was observed at least ten times. This chain joins TRBV15 and TRBJ2-7; 9 nucleotides align to TRBD1. CDR3 length: 14 amino acids. Germline CDR1 LNHNV, CDR2 YYDKDF (reference sequence). V gave up 0 bases and J gave up 10 bases; unmatched junction bases: 7. CDR3 in amino acids: CATSREGTTGGQYF. DNA for the CDR3: TGTGCCACCAGCAGAGAAGGGACTACAGGGGGCCAGTACTTC.

There are many counts of this clonotype. The V gene is TRBV12-3 or TRBV12-4, the J gene TRBJ2-2; no reliable D call. This CDR3 contains 17 residues. The V gene lost 3 bases and the J gene lost 7 bases, with 21 bases spanning the gap. CDR3 nucleotides: TGTGCCAGCAGTTTTTCCCCTACGTTCCCCATAGGCGGGGAGCTGTTTTTT. This sequence encodes CASSFSPTFPIGGELFF.

This clonotype was seen at least ten times. This chain links TRBV6-5 with TRBJ2-7, with TRBD2 as a possible D gene (5 bases). The CDR3 sequence is 16 residues long. Looked up from germline, CDR1 is MNHEY and CDR2 is SVGAGI. V dropped 2 bases and J dropped 1 base, with 15 bases sitting between them. The CDR3 sequence is CASSYLSPTRSYEQYF. Written as DNA, the CDR3 is TGTGCCAGCAGTTACCTCAGCCCAACTAGATCCTACGAGCAGTACTTC.